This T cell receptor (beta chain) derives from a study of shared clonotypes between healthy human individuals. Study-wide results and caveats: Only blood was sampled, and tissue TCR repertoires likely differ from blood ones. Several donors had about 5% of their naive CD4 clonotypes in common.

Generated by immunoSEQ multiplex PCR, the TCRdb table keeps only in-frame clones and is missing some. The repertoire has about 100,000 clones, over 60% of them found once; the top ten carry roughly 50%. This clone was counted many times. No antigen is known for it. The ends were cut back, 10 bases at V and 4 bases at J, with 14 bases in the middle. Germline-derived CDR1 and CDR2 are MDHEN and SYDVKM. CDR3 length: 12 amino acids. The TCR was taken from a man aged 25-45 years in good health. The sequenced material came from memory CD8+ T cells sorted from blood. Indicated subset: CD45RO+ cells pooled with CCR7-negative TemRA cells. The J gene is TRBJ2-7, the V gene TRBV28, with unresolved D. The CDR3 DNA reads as TGTGCCATAGCCCCCTTTAATTACGAGCAGTACTTC. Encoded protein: CAIAPFNYEQYF.